A selection of T cell receptor beta chains follows, all from one sample in a study of cytomegalovirus exposure and HLA in healthy donors. Measured with immunoSEQ multiplex PCR; TCRdb has only the in-frame clones, and not every one. Among approximately 90,000 clones listed, approximately 77% were seen once. Sequenced input: PBMCs. The receptor source for this set is a woman aged 40 to 49 in good health and CMV-seronegative. The CDR3 runs from the conserved cysteine through the conserved F or W. D genes are given only for firm matches. Clone size is shown for a subset of rows, as once, few, many or a class of expanded clone.

abundance	v_gene	d_gene	j_gene	CDR3nt	CDR3aa
-	TRBV5-4	TRBD1	TRBJ1-1	TGTGCCAGCAGCGCGAGGGACAGGGTAACTGAAGCTTTCTTT	CASSARDRVTEAFF
-	TRBV4-3	TRBD2	TRBJ2-3	TGCGCCAGCAGCCTGGTTAGCGGGGGGAAAGATACGCAGTATTTT	CASSLVSGGKDTQYF
-	TRBV27	-	TRBJ2-1	TGTGCCAGCAGTTTCGAGACACCAGCTTACAATGAGCAGTTCTTC	CASSFETPAYNEQFF
few	TRBV7-9	-	TRBJ1-5	TGTGCCAGCAGCAACCAGACAGTCAGCAATCAGCCCCAGCATTTT	CASSNQTVSNQPQHF
-	TRBV30	-	TRBJ1-1	TGTGCCTGGAGTAGCCCTATGGAAGCTTTCTTT	CAWSSPMEAFF
-	TRBV5-1	TRBD1	TRBJ2-5	TGCGCCAGCAGCTTGGGAACCGGGACAGCTGTGGAGACCCAGTACTTC	CASSLGTGTAVETQYF
-	TRBV6-5	TRBD1	TRBJ2-2	TGTGCCAGCAGTTACTCGACACAGGGGCCCGGGGAGCTGTTTTTT	CASSYSTQGPGELFF
-	TRBV10-3	-	TRBJ1-1	TGTGCCATCAGTCCTGACTTGAACACTGAAGCTTTCTTT	CAISPDLNTEAFF
-	TRBV27	TRBD1	TRBJ2-7	TGTGCCAGCAGGGACAGGTCTGACGAGCAGTACTTC	CASRDRSDEQYF
-	TRBV9	TRBD1	TRBJ1-3	TGTGCCAGCAGCGCGTTGGGACAGGGGGACGGAAACACCATATATTTT	CASSALGQGDGNTIYF
-	TRBV7-6	-	TRBJ1-1	TGTGCCAGCAGCATCAGTATAACCGAGAACACTGAAGCTTTCTTT	CASSISITENTEAFF
once	TRBV6-5	TRBD1	TRBJ1-2	TGTGCCAGCACCCGGGACAGGACGGGTGGCTACACCTTC	CASTRDRTGGYTF
-	TRBV6-5	-	TRBJ1-1	TGTGCCAGCAGTTACTCCTTGGTTCGGTGGAACACTGAAGCTTTCTTT	CASSYSLVRWNTEAFF
-	TRBV2	-	TRBJ2-7	TGTGCCAGCAGCCTGGTGGGCCCCGGGGATGAGTACTTC	CASSLVGPGDEYF
-	TRBV5-6	-	TRBJ1-1	TGTGCCAGCAGCTCACGTTTCTATGTCCAGGGCAACACTGAAGCTTTCTTT	CASSSRFYVQGNTEAFF
-	TRBV7-2	TRBD2	TRBJ2-3	TGTGCCAGCAGCTTACGGGGGGGCCGTCTTCCCGATACGCAGTATTTT	CASSLRGGRLPDTQYF
-	TRBV4-2	TRBD1	TRBJ1-4	TGTGCCAGCAGCCAACTGCGGGGGACAGGGAATGAAAAACTGTTTTTT	CASSQLRGTGNEKLFF
-	TRBV19	-	TRBJ2-1	TGTGCCAGCTACGATGGGCCCTACAATGAGCAGTTCTTC	CASYDGPYNEQFF
-	TRBV10-3	TRBD1	TRBJ2-7	TGTGCCATCAGTGAGTCGACAGGGGGCTACGAGCAGTACTTC	CAISESTGGYEQYF
-	TRBV2	-	TRBJ1-1	TGTGCCAGCAGGGAGACAGGTATTGAAGCTTTCTTT	CASRETGIEAFF
-	TRBV5-1	-	TRBJ2-1	TGCGCCAGCAGTAGCGGAAATTACAATGAGCAGTTCTTC	CASSSGNYNEQFF
-	TRBV30	-	TRBJ1-1	TGTGCCTGGAACACAGGTTACACTGAAGCTTTCTTT	CAWNTGYTEAFF
few	TRBV7-9	-	TRBJ2-7	TGTACCAGCAGCTTAGCGTTGGCCGAGCAGTACTTC	CTSSLALAEQYF
-	TRBV6-5	-	TRBJ2-7	TGTGCCAGCTCCCCCCAGGGGCTAAGGCTCGAGCAGTACTTC	CASSPQGLRLEQYF
-	TRBV27	-	TRBJ2-7	TGTGCCAGCAGCAGCCCCCGGAGAGAGTCTGGCGAGCAGTACTTC	CASSSPRRESGEQYF
few	TRBV7-9	TRBD1	TRBJ1-1	TGTGCCAGCAGCTTGGACAGGGGTAACACTGAAGCTTTCTTT	CASSLDRGNTEAFF
-	TRBV10-1	-	TRBJ2-3	TGCGCCAGCAGCGGACAGTACACAGATACGCAGTATTTT	CASSGQYTDTQYF
-	TRBV6-1	TRBD2	TRBJ2-7	TGTGCCAGCGTCGGGACTAGCGGGGGAAACTGCACCTTC	CASVGTSGGNCTF
-	TRBV7-9	TRBD1	TRBJ2-7	TGTGCCAGCAGCCGGACAGGGGGGTCCTACGAGCAGTACTTC	CASSRTGGSYEQYF
-	TRBV5-6	TRBD2	TRBJ2-3	TGTGCCAGCAGCTTGCAATTAGCGGGGGGGCCGTATACGCAGTATTTT	CASSLQLAGGPYTQYF
-	TRBV4-2	-	TRBJ2-3	TGTGCCAGCAGCCAAGTTTCGACAGCAGATACGCAGTATTTT	CASSQVSTADTQYF
-	TRBV27	TRBD1	TRBJ1-5	TGTGCCAGCAGTTTGGGACAGGCCACTCAGCCCCAGCATTTT	CASSLGQATQPQHF
-	TRBV10-3	TRBD1	TRBJ1-1	TGTGCCCTTAGGGGACAGGGGAACACTGAAGCTTTCTTT	CALRGQGNTEAFF